One T cell receptor (beta chain) is described in this entry. The authors made each sample's cDNA in eight separate reactions. Researchers put TCRalpha and TCRbeta cDNA through two nested PCRs lasting about 17 and 10 cycles. After re-calling the 5' RACE reads, TCRdb lists one entry per CDR3 protein, DNA absent. Its table records approximately 420,000 distinct CDR3 sequences. This specimen belongs to a study of monozygotic twins with inflammatory bowel disease. CDR1 is SGHTA and CDR2 is FQGNSA in the germline V gene. The length of the CDR3 is 15 residues. Sequencing used blood. The receptor comes from a human donor with ulcerative colitis or Crohn's disease, or a healthy co-twin of an affected twin (not recorded which). The chain combines TRBV7-2 with TRBJ1-2; TCRdb names TRBD1, which stays unverified in the absence of DNA. This CDR3 reads CASSLDRWSNYGYTF.